This T cell receptor beta chain stems from a study of T cell responses to AZD1222 COVID-19 vaccine. Assay used: immunoSEQ multiplex PCR; TCRdb lists only in-frame clones, some missing. The sample carries roughly 72,000 clones, around 85% recorded once. Notes on this clone: Its antigen remains unknown.

V lost 4 bases and J lost 7; bases outside the gene matches: 13. CDR1 is MNHEY, CDR2 SMNVEV, per germline (reference sequence). CDR3 length: 16 residues. Study-level points and caveats: After the peak T cell response, and only then, were repertoires sampled. Clonal diversity was possibly underestimated, and white British individuals and females predominated among donors.

The sequence came from an adult in good health. Sequencing was performed on peripheral blood, taken on day 0 of AZD1222 vaccination. The V and J genes are TRBV27 and TRBJ2-1; 7 bases agree with TRBD1. The CDR3 protein is CASSSLRDRPLNEQFF. The CDR3 DNA is TGTGCCAGCAGTTCTCTCCGGGACAGACCTTTAAATGAGCAGTTCTTC.